What follows are 24 T cell receptor beta chains derived from one specimen sequenced in a study of blood T cell repertoires in COVID-19. TCRdb's table, derived via immunoSEQ multiplex PCR, lists solely in-frame clones and lacks some. This table holds around 59,000 clones, around nine tenths found once. Sequencing was carried out using peripheral blood. These TCRs come from a man in his 60s with acute or convalescent COVID-19.

The chain couples TRBV6-1 to TRBJ1-3; 12 bases line up with TRBD1. Germline V gene lookup returns CDR1 MNHNS and CDR2 SASEGT. With 2 bases clipped from V and 6 bases from J, the junction kept 5 bases outside the gene matches. The CDR3 has 16 residues. CDR3 in DNA: TGTGCCAGCAGTGAACAGGGGACAGGGGGCGAAAACACCATATATTTT. It translates to CASSEQGTGGENTIYF.

The V call is TRBV5-5, the J call TRBJ1-1, with 8 bases fitting TRBD1. The germline V gene has CDR1 SGHKS and CDR2 YYEKEE (reference sequence). With V trimmed by 1 base and J by 10 bases, 9 bases remained unmatched. The CDR3 spans 14 residues. Written as DNA, the CDR3 is TGTGCCAGCAGCTTGATAAGAAAACAGGGGGGAGCTTTCTTT. This codes for CASSLIRKQGGAFF.

This rearrangement joins TRBV18 to TRBJ2-7, with a tentative D call TRBD1 (5 bases). CDR1 is KGHSH and CDR2 is LQKENI in the germline V gene. The CDR3 runs to 12 residues. Trimming removed 0 bases at V and 11 bases at J, with 11 bases between. The CDR3 DNA is TGTGCCAGCTCACCACCGCAGGGTTGGAAGTACTTC. This translates into CASSPPQGWKYF.

The rearrangement joins TRBV9 to TRBJ1-1; D gene unclear. From germline, CDR1 is SGDLS and CDR2 YYNGEE. There are 15 residues in the CDR3. V lost 0 bases and J 1 base, leaving 10 bases between the germline ends. CDR3 region: CASSVEPGGNTEAFF. The CDR3 coding sequence is TGTGCCAGCAGCGTAGAGCCCGGCGGGAACACTGAAGCTTTCTTT.

The rearrangement joins TRBV3-1 (or the pseudogene TRBV3-2) to TRBJ2-1; the D gene is possibly TRBD1 (6 bases). Per the germline V gene, CDR1 is LGHDT and CDR2 is YNNKEL (reference sequence). Trimming stripped 1 base from V and 12 bases from J, with 22 bases between. The CDR3 has 16 amino acids. The CDR3 DNA reads TGTGCCAGCAGCCAAGCTCAGGGGCAACCCCCCCCCGGGCAGTTCTTC. Translation: CASSQAQGQPPPGQFF.

J is TRBJ2-1 and V is TRBV6-5, with a tentative D call TRBD2 (5 bases). The germline CDR1 and CDR2 sequences are MNHEY and SVGAGI. V was pared by 9 bases and J by 9 bases, with 24 bases between. This CDR3 spans 15 amino acids. CDR3 in amino acids: CASSERFRLAGEQFF. Written as DNA, the CDR3 is TGTGCCAGTTCTGAACGGTTCAGGCTGGCGGGTGAGCAGTTCTTC.

The chain recombines TRBV27 with TRBJ1-6; 12 positions agree with TRBD1. CDR3 length: 14 residues. From germline, CDR1 is MNHEY and CDR2 SMNVEV (reference sequence). J gave up 10 bases and V 6 bases, and 4 bases lay outside the gene matches. CDR3 coding DNA: TGTGCCAGCAGGACGGGACAGGGGGCGTCACCCCTCCACTTT. Its translation is CASRTGQGASPLHF.

The V and J genes are TRBV9 and TRBJ2-7; 10 bases fit TRBD2. CDR1 SGDLS and CDR2 YYNGEE come from the germline V gene. This CDR3 is built from 15 residues. The J segment lost 2 bases and the V segment lost 4 bases, leaving 6 bases of the junction unmatched. The CDR3 DNA follows: TGTGCCAGCAGCCCAGGACTAGCGGAAACCTACGAGCAGTACTTC. Translation gives CASSPGLAETYEQYF.

The CDR3 region is CASSPTSGFDTQYF. CDR3 DNA sequence: TGTGCCAGCAGCCCCACTAGCGGGTTCGATACGCAGTATTTT. J is TRBJ2-3 and V is TRBV11-2; 9 nucleotides agree with TRBD2. The CDR3 is 14 amino acids. The V gene's germline CDR1 is SGHAT and CDR2 FQNNGV. The V segment lost 5 bases and the J segment 6 bases; nucleotides outside the gene matches: 6.

The chain joins TRBV2 to TRBJ2-7; weak D call: TRBD1 (5 bases). The CDR3 extends over 13 amino acids. Between the trimmed V and J ends, which lost 0 bases and 5 bases, there was a span of 8 bases. Per germline, CDR1 SNHLY and CDR2 FYNNEI. In DNA, the CDR3 is TGTGCCAGCAGTGAAGCGGGGCTAAACGAGCAGTACTTC. As protein: CASSEAGLNEQYF. The whole variable domain, remainder taken from reference TRBV2 and TRBJ2-7, is EPEVTQTPSHQVTQMGQEVILRCVPISNHLYFYWYRQILGQKVEFLVSFYNNEISEKSEIFDDQFSVERPDGSNFTLKIRSTKLEDSAMYFCASSEAGLNEQYFGPGTRLTVT.

This chain uses TRBV29-1 with TRBJ1-2, with 10 bases lining up with TRBD1. V gave up 6 bases and J gave up 8 bases; unmatched junction bases: 9. The CDR3 covers 13 residues. Germline CDR1 reads SQVTM; CDR2 reads ANQGSEA. The chain's CDR3 is CSVYSGTGEGYTF. In DNA, the CDR3 is TGCAGCGTCTATTCCGGGACAGGGGAAGGCTACACCTTC.

This clone was seen only a few times. The chain joins TRBV7-9 to TRBJ1-5, with D uncertain. The CDR3 length is 13 residues. Germline CDR1 is SEHNR and CDR2 is FQNEAQ (reference sequence). V was clipped by 5 bases and J by 7 bases, with 12 bases between them. CDR3 sequence (DNA): TGTGCCAGCAGCCCCCAGGAGGGACAGCCCCAGCATTTT. This codes for CASSPQEGQPQHF.

Here the CDR3 reads CSAQGPGLKAFF. The DNA of the CDR3 is TGCAGCGCCCAAGGCCCAGGCCTGAAAGCTTTCTTT. The chain employs TRBV29-1 and TRBJ1-1; D remains ambiguous. The germline V gene has CDR1 SQVTM and CDR2 ANQGSEA. V shed 7 bases and J shed 9 bases, with 18 bases lying between them. The length of the CDR3 is 12 residues.

This clone occurred a few times. V gene TRBV5-1 combines with J gene TRBJ2-4, with 7 bases matching TRBD1. The CDR3 runs 19 residues. Trimming cost V 1 base and J 3 bases; bases outside gene matches: 16. Germline V gene lookup returns CDR1 SGHRS and CDR2 YFSETQ. CDR3 residues: CASSLRFKGALMDKNIQYF. The CDR3 coding sequence is TGCGCCAGCAGCTTGAGGTTCAAGGGGGCCTTGATGGACAAAAACATTCAGTACTTC. Using reference TRBV5-1 and TRBJ2-4 for the parts outside the CDR3, the full variable domain is KAGVTQTPRYLIKTRGQQVTLSCSPISGHRSVSWYQQTPGQGLQFLFEYFSETQRNKGNFPGRFSGRQFSNSRSEMNVSTLELGDSALYLCASSLRFKGALMDKNIQYFGAGTRLSVL.

The rearrangement uses TRBV27 and TRBJ1-2, with 10 bases that match TRBD1. Germline CDR1 is MNHEY and CDR2 is SMNVEV (reference sequence). J gave up 7 bases and V 5 bases, and 4 bases lay outside the gene matches. The CDR3 extends over 13 amino acids. CDR3 coding DNA: TGTGCCAGCAGTCCCCGGGACAGGGGTGGCTACACCTTC. Protein sequence: CASSPRDRGGYTF.

CDR3 coding DNA: TGTGCCACCAGCAGAGATCCGGGGTCCCATAGCAATCAGCCCCAGCATTTT. This gives the protein CATSRDPGSHSNQPQHF. The rearrangement joins TRBV15 to TRBJ1-5; no reliable D call. Germline-derived CDR1 and CDR2 are LNHNV and YYDKDF (reference sequence). The V end was cut by 0 bases, the J end by 0 bases, with 12 bases between. The CDR3 spans 17 residues.

There are a few counts of this clone. V and J are TRBV7-2 and TRBJ2-7; possible D gene TRBD2, 7 bases. The V end was cut by 8 bases, the J end by 4 bases, with 21 bases between. CDR3 length: 15 amino acids. Per the germline V gene, CDR1 is SGHTA and CDR2 is FQGNSA. The CDR3 DNA follows: TGTGCCAGCTCGCACGGGGGGCCGTCGCGATACGAGCAGTACTTC. This codes for CASSHGGPSRYEQYF.

For this clone: Mismatch with germline at one junction end may stem from a read error. This same CDR3 is encoded by further DNA sequences in the sample. V usage is TRBV7-9 and J usage is TRBJ1-1; D not resolved. Germline V gene sequence: CDR1 SEHNR, CDR2 FQNEAQ (reference sequence). The CDR3 loop spans 14 amino acids. The chain's CDR3 is CASSLWRENTEAFF. The CDR3, as DNA: TGTGCCAGCAGCCTATGGAGGGAGAACACTGAAGCCTTCTTT.

The rearrangement uses TRBV28 and TRBJ1-2; tentatively, D is TRBD1 (6 bases). The length of the CDR3 is 15 residues. V was clipped by 2 bases and J by 4 bases, with 14 bases between them. Looked up from germline, CDR1 is MDHEN and CDR2 is SYDVKM. The CDR3 protein is CASSLGTSYTYGYTF. Written as DNA, the CDR3 is TGTGCCAGCAGTTTAGGGACATCTTACACCTATGGCTACACCTTC.

The chain uses TRBV9 and TRBJ2-2; 10 nucleotides match TRBD2. CDR1 SGDLS and CDR2 YYNGEE come from the germline V gene. V gave up 1 base and J gave up 3 bases; unmatched junction bases: 6. CDR3 length: 17 residues. The CDR3 spells CASSVWLAGVDTGELFF. The CDR3 DNA reads as TGTGCCAGCAGCGTATGGCTAGCGGGAGTAGACACCGGGGAGCTGTTTTTT. The full variable domain, completed using reference TRBV9 and TRBJ2-2, is DSGVTQTPKHLITATGQRVTLRCSPRSGDLSVYWYQQSLDQGLQFLIQYYNGEERAKGNILERFSAQQFPDLHSELNLSSLELGDSALYFCASSVWLAGVDTGELFFGEGSRLTVL.

This clone is a singleton in its sample. The V gene is TRBV24-1, the J gene TRBJ2-6; 8 bases are a match to TRBD1. V shed 3 bases and J 0 bases; nucleotides not matched to a gene: 3. CDR1 KGHDR and CDR2 SFDVKD come from the germline V gene. The CDR3 has 17 amino acids. The CDR3 sequence: CATSDPGQDSGANVLTF. The CDR3 DNA is TGTGCCACCAGTGATCCGGGACAGGACTCTGGGGCCAACGTCCTGACTTTC.

The gene calls are TRBV30 and TRBJ2-1; 13 bases are shared with TRBD2. The V gene's germline CDR1 is GTSNPN and CDR2 SVGIG (reference sequence). The CDR3 totals 12 residues. V gave up 8 bases and J gave up 7 bases; unmatched junction bases: 2. The CDR3 here is CAATSGRNEQFF. The CDR3 DNA reads TGTGCCGCGACTAGCGGGAGGAATGAGCAGTTCTTC.

The DNA of the CDR3 is TGTGCCGGGCCCGGGACTAGCGGGAGGGCCGACGATGAGCAGTTCTTC. Its translation: CAGPGTSGRADDEQFF. V and J are TRBV5-5 and TRBJ2-1; TRBD2 matches at 16 bases. Trimming at V came to 10 bases and at J to 8 bases, leaving 12 bases not matched to a gene. Germline V gives CDR1 SGHKS, CDR2 YYEKEE (reference sequence). This CDR3 region has 16 residues. Full variable domain (outside the CDR3, taken from reference TRBV5-5 and TRBJ2-1): DAGVTQSPTHLIKTRGQQVTLRCSPISGHKSVSWYQQVLGQGPQFIFQYYEKEERGRGNFPDRFSARQFPNYSSELNVNALLLGDSALYLCAGPGTSGRADDEQFFGPGTRLTVL.

The chain is built from TRBV28 and TRBJ2-3; a weak D match, TRBD1 (6 bases). The germline V gene has CDR1 MDHEN and CDR2 SYDVKM. Trimming stripped 11 bases from V and 0 bases from J, with 12 bases between. This CDR3 has 13 residues. Here the CDR3 reads CAGNRVSTDTQYF. CDR3 in DNA: TGTGCCGGCAACAGGGTCAGCACAGATACGCAGTATTTT. Using reference TRBV28 and TRBJ2-3 for the parts outside the CDR3, the full variable domain is DVKVTQSSRYLVKRTGEKVFLECVQDMDHENMFWYRQDPGLGLRLIYFSYDVKMKEKGDIPEGYSVSREKKERFSLILESASTNQTSMYLCAGNRVSTDTQYFGPGTRLTVL.